The sequence of this TCR beta chain was determined in a study of cytomegalovirus exposure and HLA in healthy donors. General observations from the study: In vitro data verified a few CMV-associated chains as specific for CMV antigens.

This clone was detected a few times. The target antigen is unknown. It was with 60 Vbeta and 13 Jbeta primers that the PCR ran. Profiling relied on immunoSEQ multiplex PCR, and the TCRdb table lists in-frame clones only, not all of them. Of under 200,000 clones in the sample, approximately 81% were seen once. CDR1 and CDR2 (germline): LGHNA, YSLEER. V lost 1 base, J lost 0 bases, and 6 bases lay in between. The CDR3 runs to 15 residues. The sample comprised PBMCs. The J gene is TRBJ1-4, the V gene TRBV4-3; weak D call: TRBD1 (6 bases). The TCR originated in a man aged 18 to 30 in good health and CMV-seronegative. The CDR3 DNA follows: TGCGCCAGCAGCCAAGGGACAGCAACTAATGAAAAACTGTTTTTT. Protein sequence: CASSQGTATNEKLFF.